What follows is one T cell receptor (beta chain) and its context. Its antigen remains unknown. This CDR3 is built from 13 residues. The V end was cut by 6 bases, the J end by 2 bases, with 10 bases between. Germline V gene data show CDR1 as MNHEY and CDR2 as SMNVEV (reference sequence). This entry belongs to a study of shared clonotypes between healthy human individuals. Points from the study as a whole: Clonotype sharing among donors likely depends on sequencing depth.

Donors, without exception, were Caucasian adults residing in Nashville, Tennessee. The repertoire was sequenced with immunoSEQ multiplex PCR; TCRdb's copy has only in-frame clones and lacks some. Here the sample spans over a million clones, around 97% being singletons. This TCR was sampled from a man aged 25-45 years in good health. The V gene is TRBV27, the J gene TRBJ1-2; TRBD1 is a possible D gene (6 bases). Sequencing input: naive CD4+ T cells sorted from blood. Subset described: CD45RA+ positively selected. CDR3 protein: CASSRTGNYGYTF. The CDR3 DNA sequence: TGTGCCAGCAGCCGCACAGGGAACTATGGCTACACCTTC.